These 8 T cell receptor beta chains were all obtained from the same sample, sequenced in a study of response to subunit inactivated influenza vaccine. MiXCR, run by TCRdb on the RT-PCR reads, gives a single entry per CDR3 protein. The repertoire includes 500,000 or so distinct CDR3 sequences, 16% of them detected once, and 3% sits in the top ten. The sample in question was CD4+ T cells sorted from PBMCs, obtained less than 25 months after vaccination. The receptors originated from a man in his fifties or sixties who received an inactivated influenza vaccine.

There are a few counts of this clonotype. The gene calls are TRBV7-8 and TRBJ1-1; weak D call: TRBD1 (5 bases). V lost 5 bases, J lost 9 bases, and 25 bases lay in between. The CDR3 runs to 16 residues. Germline V gives CDR1 SGHVS, CDR2 FQNEAQ. In DNA, the CDR3 is TGTGCCAGCAGCCCCCAAGTGGACACCAAAACGGAAAAAGCTTTCTTT. It translates to CASSPQVDTKTEKAFF.

This clonotype was detected many times. The chain employs TRBV11-2 and TRBJ2-5, with TRBD2 identical over 8 bases. V was pared by 5 bases and J by 5 bases, with 10 bases of the junction left unmatched. Germline values: CDR1 SGHAT, CDR2 FQNNGV. The CDR3 spans 15 residues. The CDR3 sequence: CASSAIGGALETQYF. DNA for the CDR3: TGTGCCAGCAGCGCGATCGGGGGGGCCTTGGAGACCCAGTACTTC.

Only a few counts were recorded for this clonotype. The genes are TRBV25-1 and TRBJ2-2, with D possibly TRBD1 on 5 matching bases. The CDR3 consists of 15 residues. The ends were cut back, 1 base at V and 4 bases at J, with 10 bases in the middle. Germline V lookup: CDR1 MGHDK, CDR2 SYGVNS. DNA for the CDR3: TGTGCCAGCAGTGAATCTCTAGGGGCCACCGGGGAGCTGTTTTTT. Its protein product is CASSESLGATGELFF.

A few counts support this clonotype. The chain joins TRBV15 to TRBJ2-1; D remains unclear. The CDR3 has 18 amino acids. Germline V CDR1 and CDR2: LNHNV, YYDKDF (reference sequence). Trimming took off 3 bases at V and 2 bases at J, with 20 bases between the two ends. The CDR3 spells CATSRDPASVGPYNEQFF. The CDR3 DNA sequence: TGTGCCACCAGCAGGGATCCAGCATCCGTAGGACCCTACAATGAGCAGTTCTTC. Full variable domain (rest looked up from reference TRBV15 and TRBJ2-1): DAMVIQNPRYQVTQFGKPVTLSCSQTLNHNVMYWYQQKSSQAPKLLFHYYDKDFNNEADTPDNFQSRRPNTSFCFLDIRSPGLGDTAMYLCATSRDPASVGPYNEQFFGPGTRLTVL.

The V and J genes are TRBV14 and TRBJ2-7; TRBD1 or TRBD2 may be the D gene (6 bases each). Germline-derived CDR1 and CDR2 are SGHDN and FVKESK. Trimming removed 3 bases from V and 3 bases from J, with 12 bases in between. The length of the CDR3 is 14 residues. CDR3 region: CASSQGGKVYEQYF. Here the CDR3 DNA reads TGTGCCAGCAGCCAGGGGGGCAAAGTCTACGAGCAGTACTTC.

This rearrangement joins TRBV20-1 to TRBJ1-2; 12 bases are a match to TRBD1. Germline values: CDR1 DFQATT, CDR2 SNEGSKA (reference sequence). The CDR3 is made up of 20 amino acids. V shed 0 bases, J shed 2 bases, and the junction held 16 bases outside the gene matches. The CDR3 reads CSARDGRRGTGGSGNYGYTF. The CDR3 nucleotides read TGCAGTGCTAGAGATGGTAGGAGAGGGACAGGGGGCTCGGGAAACTATGGCTACACCTTC.

This chain joins TRBV23-1 and TRBJ1-5; 9 bases are a match to TRBD1. TRBV23-1 falls under the ORF class, with uncertain function. The CDR3 totals 18 residues. V shed 2 bases, J shed 6 bases, and the junction held 14 bases outside the gene matches. The chain's CDR3 is CASSQHRGRLVGGQPQHF. For the CDR3, the DNA is TGCGCCAGCAGTCAACACAGGGGGCGGTTGGTGGGCGGTCAGCCCCAGCATTTT.

The chain links TRBV7-2 to TRBJ2-7; 10 nucleotides agree with TRBD2. Germline loops: CDR1 SGHTA, CDR2 FQGNSA. Trimming took 3 bases from V and 4 from J; bases not matched to a gene: 9. CDR3 length: 16 amino acids. DNA for the CDR3: TGTGCCAGCAGCTTCGCAGCCGGGACTAGCGAATACGAGCAGTACTTC. Translated, it gives CASSFAAGTSEYEQYF.